A single T cell receptor beta chain is shown here with its context. The data were taken from a study of blood T cell repertoires in COVID-19. Study overall: Nucleic acid was either cDNA or gDNA, and it came from T cells, B-cell-depleted T cells, or PBMCs.

Repertoires were generated with immunoSEQ multiplex PCR, while TCRdb's copy carries only in-frame clones and drops some. Among approximately 150,000 clones listed, 65% to 90% were seen once. Per the germline V gene, CDR1 is KGHDR and CDR2 is SFDVKD. The ends lost 7 bases at V and 5 bases at J; junction bases unmatched: 11. The CDR3 totals 16 residues. Source material: PBMCs or T cells enriched from blood (not recorded which). The rearrangement joins TRBV24-1 to TRBJ2-7, with 12 bases matching TRBD1. This TCR derives from a man over 45 who had recovered from COVID-19. The CDR3 reads CATSGTGGGGDDEQYF. The CDR3 DNA reads TGTGCCACCAGCGGGACAGGGGGCGGGGGTGACGACGAGCAGTACTTC.